The 23 T cell receptor beta chains reported below all come from one sample, sequenced in a study of identical twins. TCRdb passed the 5' RACE reads through MiXCR, listing each CDR3 protein once. The top ten clones hold around 0.3% of a sample with 1.5 million to 2 million distinct CDR3 sequences, roughly a third of them seen once. The specimen sequenced was cord blood. The source of these receptors is a newborn girl in good health.

Concerning this clonotype: A much bigger clone sits one base away, suggesting this may be a read error. J is TRBJ1-2 and V is TRBV10-3, with no clear D. The CDR3 contains 16 residues. Germline CDR1 is ENHRY and CDR2 is SYGVKD. The CDR3 reads CAISESLKASNYDYTF. As DNA, the CDR3 is TGTGCCATCAGTGAGTCGCTGAAGGCTAGTAACTATGACTACACCTTC.

This clonotype appeared many times. The genes are TRBV20-1 and TRBJ2-3, with TRBD2 matching 11 bases. There are 14 residues in the CDR3. Germline V CDR1 and CDR2: DFQATT, SNEGSKA (reference sequence). After removal of 5 bases from V and 3 bases from J, the junction contained 4 bases not matched to a gene. The chain's CDR3 is CSALWTSGTDTQYF. The CDR3 bases are TGCAGTGCTCTTTGGACTAGCGGGACAGATACGCAGTATTTT.

The sample holds many counts of this clonotype. The J gene is TRBJ2-4, the V gene TRBV5-1, with D maybe TRBD2 (5 bases). There are 16 residues in the CDR3. Trimming removed 0 bases at V and 0 bases at J, with 10 bases between. The germline V gene has CDR1 SGHRS and CDR2 YFSETQ. CDR3 amino acids: CASSLEGGGAKNIQYF. CDR3 nucleotides: TGCGCCAGCAGCTTGGAGGGTGGAGGAGCCAAAAACATTCAGTACTTC.

The chain is built from TRBV28 and TRBJ1-6; D is uncertain. CDR3 length: 15 residues. V lost 2 bases and J 2 bases, leaving 7 bases between the germline ends. Per germline, CDR1 MDHEN and CDR2 SYDVKM. CDR3 amino acids: CASSLRGTYNSPLHF. CDR3 DNA: TGTGCCAGCAGTTTACGAGGAACCTATAATTCACCCCTCCACTTT.

Many counts were recorded for this clonotype. The chain is built from TRBV27 and TRBJ2-1; no definite D call. Germline CDR1 reads MNHEY; CDR2 reads SMNVEV (reference sequence). This CDR3 has 12 amino acids. Trimming took off 6 bases at V and 3 bases at J, with 6 bases between the two ends. This CDR3 reads CASRSVYNEQFF. The CDR3 DNA reads as TGTGCCAGCAGGAGCGTCTACAATGAGCAGTTCTTC.

The genes are TRBV27 and TRBJ2-7; D perhaps matches TRBD2 (5 bases). Germline CDR1 is MNHEY and CDR2 is SMNVEV (reference sequence). The CDR3 loop spans 13 amino acids. Trimming took off 10 bases at V and 5 bases at J, with 18 bases between the two ends. CDR3 amino acids: CATPRSGYHEQYF. DNA of the CDR3: TGTGCCACCCCTAGGTCGGGGTATCACGAGCAGTACTTC.

This chain connects TRBV5-6 to TRBJ2-7; D possibly corresponds to TRBD1 (6 bases). Germline V gene lookup returns CDR1 SGHDT and CDR2 YYEEEE. V was cut by 0 bases and J by 3 bases, with 10 bases left in between. The CDR3 sequence is 14 residues long. Written as DNA, the CDR3 is TGTGCCAGCAGCTTGGGTCGGGACAACTACGAGCAGTACTTC. It translates to CASSLGRDNYEQYF.

Note on this clonotype: Germline is not matched at one junction end, which may reflect a read error. The chain has TRBV7-2 and TRBJ2-3; D gene unclear. Germline V gene sequence: CDR1 SGHTA, CDR2 FQGNSA. The CDR3 sequence is 15 residues long. CDR3 nucleotides: TGTGTCAGCAGCTTGACCCCATCCCTAACAGATACGCAGTATTTT. Its protein is CVSSLTPSLTDTQYF.

Notes on this clonotype: A read error may account for a junction end that differs from germline. The chain combines TRBV2 with TRBJ2-4, with D unresolved. CDR3 length: 14 residues. CDR1 and CDR2 (germline): SNHLY, FYNNEI. As DNA, the CDR3 is TGTGCCAGCAGTACCCTAGAGTCCAAAAACATTCAGTGCTTC. This codes for CASSTLESKNIQCF.

This clonotype was counted many times. CDR3 in DNA: TGTGCCAGTGCAAAGGTGCTCAAAACGGTTCAGTACTTC. This codes for CASAKVLKTVQYF. The chain couples TRBV12-3 or TRBV12-4 to TRBJ2-4; unclear D gene. V lost 9 bases and J 11 bases, leaving 20 bases between the germline ends. The CDR3 loop spans 13 amino acids.

The table lists this clonotype with many counts. This rearrangement joins TRBV5-1 to TRBJ2-1; TRBD2 aligns across 12 bases. This CDR3 contains 15 residues. Per germline, CDR1 SGHRS and CDR2 YFSETQ. J lost 2 bases, V lost 3 bases, and 0 bases had no gene match. The CDR3 loop reads CASSWTSGAYNEQFF. Written as DNA, the CDR3 is TGCGCCAGCAGCTGGACTAGCGGGGCCTACAATGAGCAGTTCTTC.

This clonotype has a handful of counts. The CDR3 nucleotides are TGTGCCAGCAGCCATCAGTACCCTAGCGGGACGAGCTCCTACGAGCAGTACTTC. The encoded protein is CASSHQYPSGTSSYEQYF. The J gene is TRBJ2-7, the V gene TRBV4-2, with TRBD2 matching 9 bases. This CDR3 contains 18 residues. The trim removed 3 bases at V and 0 bases at J, leaving 12 bases unmatched. Germline V gene lookup returns CDR1 LGHNA and CDR2 YNFKEQ.

This chain's CDR3 is CASSLAREDGYTF. The CDR3 region has the DNA TGTGCCAGCAGTTTAGCCAGGGAGGATGGCTACACCTTC. V is TRBV12-3 or TRBV12-4 and J is TRBJ1-2, with D possibly TRBD1 on 5 matching bases. Trimming removed 0 bases at V and 6 bases at J, with 8 bases between. CDR3 length: 13 residues.

DNA of the CDR3: TGTGCCATCAGTGCAGGTGGGGGTCCGGCCTACGAGCAGTACTTC. Translating gives CAISAGGGPAYEQYF. The chain joins TRBV10-3 to TRBJ2-7; TRBD1 or TRBD2 may be the D gene (5 bases each). The V end lost 4 bases, the J end lost 2 bases, and 15 bases lay between the germline ends. Germline V gene lookup returns CDR1 ENHRY and CDR2 SYGVKD. The CDR3 consists of 15 residues.

This clonotype was detected a few times. The chain links TRBV5-1 to TRBJ1-2, with D perhaps TRBD1 (5 bases). V lost 6 bases, J lost 2 bases, and 14 bases lay in between. Germline assignment: CDR1 SGHRS and CDR2 YFSETQ. The CDR3 covers 14 residues. DNA of the CDR3: TGCGCCAGCAATGCCGGAGACAGAAACTATGGCTACACCTTC. Protein: CASNAGDRNYGYTF.

V usage is TRBV11-3 and J usage is TRBJ2-6; no reliable D call. Trimming removed 1 base at V and 2 bases at J, with 6 bases between. The CDR3 covers 15 residues. Germline V gene lookup returns CDR1 SGHNT and CDR2 YENEEA. CDR3 in DNA: TGTGCCAGCAGCTTAGGGACGACTGGGGCCAACGTCCTGACTTTC. This translates into CASSLGTTGANVLTF.

This clonotype has more than one count but fewer than ten. This rearrangement joins TRBV20-1 to TRBJ2-3; unclear D gene. The ends were cut back, 6 bases at V and 2 bases at J, with 3 bases in the middle. This CDR3 region has 10 residues. In germline, CDR1 is DFQATT, CDR2 SNEGSKA (reference sequence). CDR3 residues: CSADTDTQYF. The CDR3 DNA is TGCAGTGCCGACACAGATACGCAGTATTTT.

This clonotype was observed many times. The rearrangement uses TRBV7-2 and TRBJ2-4; 11 bases are shared with TRBD2. The CDR3 is 18 residues long. The V gene end was trimmed by 4 bases and the J gene end by 6 bases; junction bases not matched to a gene: 14. The V gene's germline CDR1 is SGHTA and CDR2 FQGNSA. In DNA, the CDR3 is TGTGCCAGCAGCTCCATCCCCGTAGCGGGGGGGAACCTAAACATTCAGTACTTC. Translation: CASSSIPVAGGNLNIQYF.

J is TRBJ1-4 and V is TRBV20-1; no clear D gene. The germline CDR1 and CDR2 sequences are DFQATT and SNEGSKA (reference sequence). With 1 base removed from V and 0 bases from J, the gap between germline ends came to 12 bases. This CDR3 spans 16 amino acids. The CDR3 DNA is TGCAGTGCTAGAGGACTCCGGAGGACAACTAATGAAAAACTGTTTTTT. Translated, it gives CSARGLRRTTNEKLFF.

The chain couples TRBV2 to TRBJ2-3; 7 nucleotides line up with TRBD1. Germline CDR1 reads SNHLY; CDR2 reads FYNNEI. V dropped 6 bases and J dropped 5; count of bases not matched to a gene: 5. The CDR3 runs to 13 residues. For the CDR3, the DNA is TGTGCCAGCAGCCGGGACAGAGAAGATACGCAGTATTTT. It specifies CASSRDREDTQYF.

This clonotype occurred a few times. The chain has TRBV4-2 and TRBJ1-2; TRBD1 is a possible D gene (5 bases). CDR1 is LGHNA, CDR2 YNFKEQ, per germline. Trimming took off 0 bases at V and 4 bases at J, with 12 bases between the two ends. The CDR3 has 15 residues. CDR3 protein: CASSQDRRDLYGYTF. In DNA, the CDR3 is TGTGCCAGCAGCCAAGATCGCCGGGACCTCTATGGCTACACCTTC.

The sample holds many counts of this clonotype. The chain is built from TRBV12-3 or TRBV12-4 and TRBJ1-5, with no clear D. V lost 7 bases, J lost 3 bases, and 16 bases lay in between. This CDR3 is 15 amino acids long. CDR3 loop: CASTPGVGVNQPQHF. The CDR3 DNA reads TGTGCCAGCACCCCCGGTGTAGGCGTCAATCAGCCCCAGCATTTT.

The gene calls are TRBV12-3 or TRBV12-4 and TRBJ2-1, with D unclear. The CDR3 covers 17 residues. V lost 6 bases and J 9 bases, leaving 27 bases between the germline ends. CDR3 DNA: TGTGCCAGCAGCATCGGGTCCCAAGGGCGACCGAGGAGTGAGCAGTTCTTC. Residues: CASSIGSQGRPRSEQFF.